These 25 T cell receptor beta chains were sequenced from one sample in a study of metastatic and nonmetastatic thyroid tumors. TCRdb re-called clones from the PCR reads using MiXCR. The top ten hold 2.7% of the sample, which has roughly 24,000 clones, more than 15% seen once. Each patient came to thyroid surgery without any prior treatment (of any kind). Sample: adjacent normal tissue. The receptors were gathered from a male donor with papillary thyroid cancer or a benign thyroid nodule (not recorded which). Some clones in this sample may be carry-over from other donors' samples.

This clone is medium-sized. The chain couples TRBV6-5 to TRBJ1-1, with D hard to call. CDR3 size: 14 residues. From germline, CDR1 is MNHEY and CDR2 SVGAGI. Deletions cut 0 bases from V and 0 bases from J, with 5 bases between. The CDR3 region has the DNA TGTGCCAGCAGTTACTCGGACTTGAACACTGAAGCTTTCTTT. Residues: CASSYSDLNTEAFF.

This clone was found many times. V and J are TRBV5-6 and TRBJ2-4; D may match TRBD1 or TRBD2 (5 bases each). The CDR3 is 15 residues long. Trimming stripped 1 base from V and 8 bases from J, with 16 bases between. CDR1 is SGHDT, CDR2 YYEEEE, per germline. CDR3 bases: TGTGCCAGCAGCTTGAATGGGGCCAAGGGAGACATTCAGTACTTC. Amino acids: CASSLNGAKGDIQYF.

In this sample, this clone turned up many times. This sequence joins TRBV29-1 and TRBJ2-2; D is ambiguous. Germline V lookup: CDR1 SQVTM, CDR2 ANQGSEA. The CDR3 sequence is 12 residues long. Trimming cost V 0 bases and J 6 bases, with 5 bases left between them. The chain's CDR3 is CSVEEGAGELFF. The CDR3 nucleotides are TGCAGCGTTGAAGAAGGCGCCGGGGAGCTGTTTTTT.

As for this clone: This may be a read error: a much more frequent sequence differs by one nucleotide. The CDR3 DNA reads as TGCAGCGCCTGGTACCATATCAACACCGGGGAGCTGTTTTTT. It is translated as CSAWYHINTGELFF. The chain employs TRBV29-1 and TRBJ2-2; no firm D call. V was clipped by 7 bases and J by 2 bases, with 14 bases between them. The germline V gene has CDR1 SQVTM and CDR2 ANQGSEA. This CDR3 is built from 14 residues.

Relative to its sample, this clone is medium-sized (0.01 to 0.1%). The chain recombines TRBV20-1 with TRBJ2-1, with 7 nucleotides matching TRBD2. The V and J ends lost 1 base and 0 bases, in that order; junction bases with no gene match: 6. This CDR3 has 16 residues. CDR1 is DFQATT, CDR2 SNEGSKA, per germline (reference sequence). CDR3 protein: CSARAWTGGSYNEQFF. In nucleotides, the CDR3 is TGCAGTGCTAGAGCTTGGACGGGGGGCTCCTACAATGAGCAGTTCTTC.

V usage is TRBV5-6 and J usage is TRBJ1-2, with D possibly TRBD1 on 6 matching bases. The germline V gene encodes CDR1 SGHDT and CDR2 YYEEEE. The CDR3 length is 15 residues. V was cut by 5 bases and J by 4 bases, with 18 bases left in between. The CDR3 DNA is TGTGCCAGCAGGGAATGGGTAGGGGGTATCTATGGCTACACCTTC. This sequence encodes CASREWVGGIYGYTF.

By share, this clone ranks as medium-sized. The V gene is TRBV6-1, the J gene TRBJ1-2; TRBD1 matches at 7 bases. In germline, CDR1 is MNHNS, CDR2 SASEGT. V gave up 7 bases and J gave up 8 bases; unmatched junction bases: 16. This CDR3 comprises 15 residues. In DNA form, the CDR3 reads TGTGCCAGCATACTAGTTGTAGAGCAGGGGGACGGCTACACCTTC. Its translation: CASILVVEQGDGYTF.

Comments on this clone: This likely comes from a read error, as the CDR3 has no conserved phenylalanine or tryptophan at its end. The gene calls are TRBV28 and TRBJ1-1; the D is unclear. CDR3 length equals 11 residues. Trimming took off 7 bases at V and 1 base at J, with 4 bases between the two ends. The germline CDR1 and CDR2 sequences are MDHEN and SYDVKM. The CDR3 loop reads CASIRNTEAFL. DNA of the CDR3: TGTGCCAGCATCAGGAACACTGAAGCTTTCCTT.

There are many counts of this clone. For the CDR3, the DNA is TGTGCCAGCAGTGATACCGGGACAGGGGTTGTCATCGGGGGTGAAACCGAGCAGTTCTTC. Protein product: CASSDTGTGVVIGGETEQFF. V and J are TRBV2 and TRBJ2-1, with 10 nucleotides matching TRBD1. The CDR3 has 20 amino acids. V was clipped by 3 bases and J by 10 bases; unmatched bases: 24. Germline-derived CDR1 and CDR2 are SNHLY and FYNNEI.

This clone occurred a few times. The junction departs from the called germline gene at one end, perhaps through a read error. The chain uses TRBV28 and TRBJ1-3; D ambiguous. The CDR3 is made up of 16 amino acids. Looked up from germline, CDR1 is MDHEN and CDR2 is SYDVKM. CDR3 sequence: CASSHPRGKDGNTIYF. The DNA for the CDR3 is TGTGCGAGCAGCCACCCTCGGGGTAAGGATGGAAACACCATATATTTT. The full variable domain, rest sourced from reference TRBV28 and TRBJ1-3, is DVKVTQSSRYLVKRTGEKVFLECVQDMDHENMFWYRQDPGLGLRLIYFSYDVKMKEKGDIPEGYSVSREKKERFSLILESASTNQTSMYLCASSHPRGKDGNTIYFGEGSWLTVV.

This clone was seen ten or more times. CDR3 loop: CASSPLDQGGDYTF. Here the CDR3 DNA reads TGTGCCAGCTCACCACTCGACCAGGGAGGCGACTACACCTTC. The rearrangement links TRBV18 to TRBJ1-2; tentative D call: TRBD1 (5 bases). Per the germline V gene, CDR1 is KGHSH and CDR2 is LQKENI. CDR3 length: 14 amino acids. Trimming took 1 base from V and 10 from J, leaving 16 bases between them.

This clone is medium-sized in the sample. V and J are TRBV11-2 and TRBJ2-7; 7 nucleotides align to TRBD1. Germline-derived CDR1 and CDR2 are SGHAT and FQNNGV. The V and J ends lost 4 bases and 4 bases, in that order; junction bases with no gene match: 1. The CDR3 runs to 12 residues. This chain's CDR3 is CASSSQGYEQYF. The DNA of the CDR3 is TGTGCCAGCAGCTCACAGGGGTACGAGCAGTACTTC.

This clone was counted ten times or more. A much larger clone is a single base away; this may be a read error. Within the sample, other DNA sequences also encode this same CDR3. The CDR3 loop is CAISVLDRGFGENTIYF. The DNA of the CDR3 is TGTGCCATCAGTGTGCTGGACAGGGGGTTTGGGGAAAACACCATATATTTT. The genes are TRBV10-3 and TRBJ1-3; the match to TRBD1 covers 10 bases. Germline V gene data show CDR1 as ENHRY and CDR2 as SYGVKD. The CDR3 has 17 amino acids. Losses at the gene ends were 4 bases for V and 6 bases for J; bases not matched to a gene: 12.

As to this clone: One base away lies a much larger clone, so this may be a sequencing read error. The final CDR3 position lacks the conserved phenylalanine or tryptophan, pointing to a likely read error. V usage is TRBV7-2 and J usage is TRBJ1-5; 7 bases line up with TRBD1. The germline gives CDR1 SGHTA, CDR2 FQGNSA. The CDR3 is 13 amino acids. Germline trimming cut 5 bases from V and 9 bases from J; bases unmatched to any gene: 7. DNA of the CDR3: TGTGCCAGCAGCCCTCAGGGGGATCCGCCCCAGCATTCT. It yields the protein CASSPQGDPPQHS.

This clone is labeled medium-sized (0.01 to 0.1%). V is TRBV4-1 and J is TRBJ1-5; D remains unclear. V lost 0 bases and J 7 bases, leaving 13 bases between the germline ends. The length of the CDR3 is 15 residues. In germline, CDR1 is MGHRA, CDR2 YSYEKL. The CDR3 DNA follows: TGCGCCAGCAGCCAAGATAACGGTGTCCTCCAGCCCCAGCATTTT. It specifies CASSQDNGVLQPQHF.

The chain carries TRBV30 and TRBJ1-6, with a tentative D call TRBD1 (6 bases). Trimming shortened V by 2 bases and J by 14 bases, and 19 bases separated the two germline ends. This CDR3 is 14 amino acids long. From germline, CDR1 is GTSNPN and CDR2 SVGIG (reference sequence). CDR3 nucleotides: TGTGCCTGGAGTAGAGTGCGGGGGCGGTCAGCCCTCCACTTT. It is translated as CAWSRVRGRSALHF.

By share, this clone counts as medium-sized. The chain uses TRBV6-1 and TRBJ1-2; 7 nucleotides line up with TRBD1. V shed 5 bases and J 0 bases; nucleotides not matched to a gene: 9. CDR1 is MNHNS and CDR2 is SASEGT in the germline V gene. The CDR3 has 16 residues. This CDR3 is CASSRQGGGSNYGYTF. The CDR3 DNA reads TGTGCCAGCAGTAGACAGGGAGGGGGTTCTAACTATGGCTACACCTTC.

This sequence joins TRBV24-1 and TRBJ2-1, with 7 bases aligning to TRBD1. The CDR3 is 14 amino acids. CDR1 and CDR2 (germline): KGHDR, SFDVKD. The V segment lost 0 bases and the J segment 8 bases; nucleotides outside the gene matches: 3. DNA for the CDR3: TGTGCCACCAGTGATTTGAACAGGGGTGATGAGCAGTTCTTC. This gives the protein CATSDLNRGDEQFF.

This clone was seen ten or more times. V usage is TRBV4-1 and J usage is TRBJ1-2; D gene uncertain. V was trimmed by 2 bases and J by 7 bases, leaving 8 bases between them. This CDR3 contains 12 residues. The germline CDR1 and CDR2 sequences are MGHRA and YSYEKL. The CDR3 sequence is CASSQPPGGYTF. The CDR3 nucleotides read TGCGCCAGCAGCCAACCTCCGGGTGGCTACACCTTC.

This clone was observed many times. The chain is built from TRBV19 and TRBJ2-7, with a tentative D call TRBD1 (6 bases). This CDR3 comprises 19 residues. The V and J ends lost 4 bases and 2 bases respectively, with 27 bases between them. CDR1 LNHDA and CDR2 SQIVND come from the germline V gene (reference sequence). The CDR3 reads CASSTGQLNRVGTPYEQYF. The CDR3 region has the DNA TGTGCCAGTAGTACCGGACAATTAAACAGGGTCGGAACCCCCTACGAGCAGTACTTC.

Points on this clone: The sample has other DNA sequences that encode this CDR3 too. The chain joins TRBV30 to TRBJ2-7; 7 bases line up with TRBD1. Germline assignment: CDR1 GTSNPN and CDR2 SVGIG (reference sequence). With V trimmed by 0 bases and J by 4 bases, 6 bases remained unmatched. This CDR3 comprises 14 residues. CDR3 protein: CAWSVSGTAYEQYF. The CDR3 region has the DNA TGTGCCTGGAGTGTTTCCGGGACAGCTTACGAGCAGTACTTC.

This sequence joins TRBV20-1 and TRBJ1-2, with 12 nucleotides matching TRBD1. Trimming cost V 1 base and J 4 bases; bases outside gene matches: 1. Germline lookup yields CDR1 DFQATT and CDR2 SNEGSKA (reference sequence). The CDR3 runs to 14 residues. Here the CDR3 reads CSARGDRGLYGYTF. The CDR3 DNA is TGCAGTGCTAGAGGGGACAGGGGGCTCTATGGCTACACCTTC.

This chain uses TRBV7-9 with TRBJ2-7, with D possibly TRBD2 on 6 matching bases. CDR1 and CDR2 from the germline V gene are SEHNR and FQNEAQ (reference sequence). The CDR3 is made up of 14 amino acids. V dropped 5 bases and J dropped 3 bases, with 14 bases sitting between them. The CDR3 region is CASSPAGYNYEQYF. The CDR3 region has the DNA TGTGCCAGCAGCCCTGCGGGATACAACTACGAGCAGTACTTC.

Turning to this clone: Being one base from a much bigger clone, this may be a read error. The chain joins TRBV19 to TRBJ1-4; D is ambiguous. Germline CDR1 and CDR2: LNHDA and SQIVND (reference sequence). The CDR3 sequence is 15 residues long. The CDR3 coding sequence is TGTGCCGGTAGTATAGCCCCGAGGGCAGCGGAAAAACTGTTTTTT. Encoded protein: CAGSIAPRAAEKLFF.

This clone was detected many times. CDR3 bases: TGTGCCAGCAGCCAAAGGCAGGGGCCCCAAGAGACCCAGTACTTC. Protein product: CASSQRQGPQETQYF. The chain is built from TRBV4-2 and TRBJ2-5; weak D call: TRBD1 (6 bases). This CDR3 is 15 amino acids long. Germline V gene data show CDR1 as LGHNA and CDR2 as YNFKEQ. Trimming stripped 2 bases from V and 1 base from J, with 11 bases between.